A single sample gave rise to the 28 T cell receptor beta chains below, sequenced in a study of cytomegalovirus exposure and HLA in healthy donors. Libraries were prepared by immunoSEQ multiplex PCR; TCRdb keeps only in-frame clonotypes and omits some of them. In the table there are some 340,000 clones, 87% of which are singletons. Sequencing was carried out using PBMCs. The receptors originated from a woman in her 30s in good health and CMV-seropositive.

Here the CDR3 DNA reads TGTGCCAGCGGAAATCAGGGCTTTAATCAGCCCCAGCATTTT. It translates to CASGNQGFNQPQHF. The chain employs TRBV28 and TRBJ1-5, with TRBD1 as a possible D gene (5 bases). Trimming left V 8 bases short and J 4 bases short, with 15 bases between. The CDR3 has 14 amino acids. Germline assignment: CDR1 MDHEN and CDR2 SYDVKM.

The chain carries TRBV7-9 and TRBJ2-1; 7 nucleotides line up with TRBD2. Germline lookup yields CDR1 SEHNR and CDR2 FQNEAQ (reference sequence). V shed 2 bases and J 8 bases; nucleotides not matched to a gene: 15. This CDR3 spans 17 amino acids. The CDR3 sequence is CASSLYLAAGLADEQFF. The CDR3 DNA reads TGTGCCAGCAGCTTATATTTGGCGGCCGGGCTAGCGGATGAGCAGTTCTTC.

This chain links TRBV5-1 with TRBJ2-3, with TRBD1 identical over 9 bases. In germline, CDR1 is SGHRS, CDR2 YFSETQ. V shed 4 bases, J shed 2 bases, and the junction held 5 bases outside the gene matches. This CDR3 has 15 amino acids. The CDR3 loop is CASSRDRGVTDTQYF. Written as DNA, the CDR3 is TGCGCCAGCAGCCGAGACAGGGGGGTCACAGATACGCAGTATTTT.

The chain links TRBV2 to TRBJ2-3; TRBD1 agrees at 7 bases. The trim removed 4 bases at V and 5 bases at J, leaving 6 bases unmatched. Germline V gene sequence: CDR1 SNHLY, CDR2 FYNNEI. The CDR3 is 14 residues long. CDR3 loop: CASSGVGGIDTQYF. The CDR3 nucleotides read TGTGCCAGCAGTGGGGTAGGGGGCATAGATACGCAGTATTTT.

V gene TRBV27 combines with J gene TRBJ1-2; TRBD1 aligns across 9 bases. This CDR3 spans 15 amino acids. CDR1 and CDR2 from the germline V gene are MNHEY and SMNVEV (reference sequence). V gave up 4 bases and J gave up 8 bases; unmatched junction bases: 11. The CDR3 nucleotides read TGTGCCAGCAGTTCAGAGGTGACAGGGGGGCGCGGCTACACCTTC. Amino acid sequence: CASSSEVTGGRGYTF.

The chain couples TRBV10-3 to TRBJ1-5; 9 bases align to TRBD1. Per germline, CDR1 ENHRY and CDR2 SYGVKD. V was clipped by 2 bases and J by 5 bases; unmatched bases: 4. The CDR3 covers 15 residues. DNA of the CDR3: TGTGCCATCAGTGAGGCGGACAGGGGTCATCAGCCCCAGCATTTT. Protein: CAISEADRGHQPQHF.

In DNA form, the CDR3 reads TGCAGCACTAGGTCCAAAAACATTCAGTACTTC. It encodes CSTRSKNIQYF. The chain uses TRBV20-1 and TRBJ2-4, with TRBD2 as a possible D gene (5 bases). CDR3 size: 11 residues. Germline V lookup: CDR1 DFQATT, CDR2 SNEGSKA (reference sequence).

The genes are TRBV7-9 and TRBJ1-1; D uncertain. This CDR3 is 13 amino acids long. V dropped 2 bases and J dropped 10 bases, with 14 bases sitting between them. Germline loops: CDR1 SEHNR, CDR2 FQNEAQ (reference sequence). This CDR3 is CASSLPPASRAFF. CDR3 coding DNA: TGTGCCAGCAGCTTACCTCCTGCCTCGAGAGCTTTCTTT.

This sequence joins TRBV4-2 and TRBJ1-3; 8 nucleotides line up with TRBD1. V lost 0 bases, J lost 2 bases, and 6 bases stayed unmatched. This CDR3 contains 17 residues. Per the germline V gene, CDR1 is LGHNA and CDR2 is YNFKEQ. This chain's CDR3 is CASSQDWTGSAGNTIYF. In nucleotides, the CDR3 is TGTGCCAGCAGCCAAGATTGGACAGGGTCAGCTGGAAACACCATATATTTT.

The chain couples TRBV12-5 to TRBJ2-3; perhaps TRBD2 as D (6 bases). V was pared by 4 bases and J by 6 bases, with 17 bases between. CDR3 size: 15 residues. Germline CDR1 reads LGHNT; CDR2 reads FRNRAP. This CDR3 reads CASGSRAGSFDTQYF. The DNA of the CDR3 is TGTGCTAGTGGTTCCCGGGCCGGGAGCTTCGATACGCAGTATTTT.

The chain employs TRBV30 and TRBJ1-5; the match to TRBD1 covers 11 bases. Germline loops: CDR1 GTSNPN, CDR2 SVGIG (reference sequence). Unmatched junction bases numbered 4, after V lost 5 bases and J lost 7 bases. There are 13 residues in the CDR3. CDR3 coding DNA: TGTGCCTGGGGAGGACAGGGGGCCCAGCCCCAGCATTTT. This translates into CAWGGQGAQPQHF.

The V call is TRBV7-2, the J call TRBJ1-2; 7 bases are shared with TRBD1. Trimming cost V 4 bases and J 8 bases; bases outside gene matches: 10. Germline values: CDR1 SGHTA, CDR2 FQGNSA. The CDR3 runs 14 residues. The CDR3: CASSSSRDSSGYTF. CDR3 DNA: TGTGCCAGCAGCTCGTCTAGGGACAGCTCGGGCTACACCTTC.

This chain joins TRBV13 and TRBJ2-7, with 9 bases identical to TRBD1. The CDR3 is 15 amino acids. V lost 1 base and J lost 3; bases outside the gene matches: 4. Germline assignment: CDR1 PRHDT and CDR2 FYEKMQ (reference sequence). The CDR3 DNA is TGTGCCAGCAGCTTAGCCCGGACAGGGGACTACGAGCAGTACTTC. This encodes CASSLARTGDYEQYF.

The gene calls are TRBV5-1 and TRBJ1-3, with D possibly TRBD1 on 6 matching bases. CDR1 is SGHRS, CDR2 YFSETQ, per germline. The CDR3 consists of 16 residues. The V gene lost 0 bases and the J gene lost 4 bases, with 14 bases spanning the gap. The CDR3 coding sequence is TGCGCCAGCAGCTTGGTCCCACAGGGAATGGGAAACACCATATATTTT. This translates into CASSLVPQGMGNTIYF.

In its sample, this clone was seen once. The rearrangement links TRBV5-1 to TRBJ2-7, with D uncertain. Trimming stripped 4 bases from V and 6 bases from J, with 14 bases between. This CDR3 comprises 13 residues. The germline gives CDR1 SGHRS, CDR2 YFSETQ. The DNA of the CDR3 is TGCGCCAGCAGCGGCCCATATGAATCCGAGCAGTACTTC. It translates to CASSGPYESEQYF.

This rearrangement joins TRBV6-5 to TRBJ2-1, with 11 bases fitting TRBD2. Germline V gene lookup returns CDR1 MNHEY and CDR2 SVGAGI. The CDR3 has 16 residues. V gave up 4 bases and J gave up 6 bases; unmatched junction bases: 8. CDR3 protein: CASSSGLAVGINEQFF. CDR3 in DNA: TGTGCCAGCAGTTCGGGACTAGCGGTCGGAATCAATGAGCAGTTCTTC.

This clone showed up just once. The chain carries TRBV19 and TRBJ1-2; D may be TRBD1 (5 bases). Germline V gene lookup returns CDR1 LNHDA and CDR2 SQIVND (reference sequence). The ends were cut back, 6 bases at V and 1 base at J, with 9 bases in the middle. The CDR3 contains 13 residues. The CDR3 DNA follows: TGTGCCAGTAGCGACAGATTTAACTATGGCTACACCTTC. This sequence encodes CASSDRFNYGYTF.

Note on this clone: Other nucleotide sequences from this sample produce the same CDR3. The V and J genes are TRBV4-3 and TRBJ1-5; D unresolved. This CDR3 comprises 15 residues. The germline V gene encodes CDR1 LGHNA and CDR2 YSLEER. V was shortened by 3 bases and J by 0 bases, with 9 bases between the two germline ends. CDR3 residues: CASSQDRYSNQPQHF. The CDR3 DNA reads as TGCGCCAGCAGCCAGGACCGGTATAGCAATCAGCCCCAGCATTTT.

The J gene is TRBJ2-7, the V gene TRBV25-1; D gene ambiguous. The CDR3 extends over 12 amino acids. V lost 3 bases, J lost 6 bases, and 9 bases lay in between. Germline CDR1 and CDR2: MGHDK and SYGVNS. CDR3 DNA: TGTGCCAGCAGTGATACCCAGAGCGAGCAGTACTTC. Translating gives CASSDTQSEQYF.

The J gene is TRBJ2-1, the V gene TRBV18; D perhaps matches TRBD2 (5 bases). The CDR3 covers 15 residues. The V and J ends lost 2 bases and 2 bases respectively, with 10 bases between them. The germline V gene encodes CDR1 KGHSH and CDR2 LQKENI. The CDR3 sequence is CASSPTSLAYNEQFF. In nucleotides, the CDR3 is TGTGCCAGCTCACCAACCTCACTAGCCTACAATGAGCAGTTCTTC.

This clone appeared once. The chain recombines TRBV5-6 with TRBJ1-2; TRBD1 might be the D (6 bases). The germline V and J ends were trimmed by 2 bases and 5 bases, with 19 bases remaining between them. The CDR3 runs to 16 residues. Germline-derived CDR1 and CDR2 are SGHDT and YYEEEE. The CDR3 DNA reads TGTGCCAGCAGCTTCACCGGGGGCCTTCGGTGGTATGGCTACACCTTC. Amino acids: CASSFTGGLRWYGYTF.

The CDR3 DNA follows: TGTGCCAGCAGTTGGGTTGGGGGTCCATTGGATACGCAGTATTTT. It codes for CASSWVGGPLDTQYF. This sequence joins TRBV6-5 and TRBJ2-3; D might be TRBD1 or TRBD2, each matching 5 bases. The V end lost 4 bases, the J end lost 6 bases, and 17 bases lay between the germline ends. CDR1 and CDR2 from the germline V gene are MNHEY and SVGAGI. The CDR3 runs 15 residues.

The table lists this clone with a few counts. The chain couples TRBV6-5 to TRBJ1-1; no firm D call. CDR1 is MNHEY and CDR2 is SVGAGI in the germline V gene. This CDR3 comprises 16 residues. Trimming took 0 bases from V and 1 from J, leaving 12 bases between them. CDR3 in DNA: TGTGCCAGCAGTTACTCACCACGGCACAGGAACACTGAAGCTTTCTTT. Residues: CASSYSPRHRNTEAFF.

This clone was detected once. This chain connects TRBV19 to TRBJ1-2; a weak D match, TRBD1 (5 bases). CDR3 length: 18 amino acids. Trimming cost V 6 bases and J 7 bases, with 30 bases left between them. Germline CDR1 is LNHDA and CDR2 is SQIVND (reference sequence). Written as DNA, the CDR3 is TGTGCCAGTAGCCCCAGCTACGGGGCTTCCCATCCCGACGGTGGCTACACCTTC. Amino acid sequence: CASSPSYGASHPDGGYTF.

The J gene is TRBJ1-5, the V gene TRBV18; D gene uncertain. This CDR3 has 14 amino acids. V gave up 6 bases and J gave up 5 bases, with 14 bases separating them. CDR1 and CDR2 (germline): KGHSH, LQKENI. CDR3 protein: CASSQGRRDQPQHF. The CDR3 coding sequence is TGTGCCAGCTCGCAAGGCAGGCGGGATCAGCCCCAGCATTTT.

This chain connects TRBV7-2 to TRBJ2-5; 9 nucleotides align to TRBD2. Germline V gene sequence: CDR1 SGHTA, CDR2 FQGNSA. With V trimmed by 1 base and J by 5 bases, 8 bases remained unmatched. The CDR3 covers 16 residues. In DNA form, the CDR3 reads TGTGCCAGCAGCTTAGGGCTAGCGGGATGGCGGGAGACCCAGTACTTC. This encodes CASSLGLAGWRETQYF.

This clone was observed once. This chain links TRBV27 with TRBJ2-7, with D possibly matching TRBD2 (5 bases). Germline CDR1 and CDR2: MNHEY and SMNVEV (reference sequence). V lost 1 base and J 4 bases, leaving 11 bases between the germline ends. This CDR3 spans 14 amino acids. The CDR3 here is CASSLYGNMYEQYF. CDR3 in DNA: TGTGCCAGCAGTTTATACGGGAACATGTACGAGCAGTACTTC.

The J gene is TRBJ1-2, the V gene TRBV6-5, with 7 positions matching TRBD1. Germline CDR1 MNHEY, CDR2 SVGAGI. The V segment lost 7 bases and the J segment 3 bases; nucleotides outside the gene matches: 5. CDR3 length equals 13 residues. In nucleotides, the CDR3 is TGTGCCAGCACCGGACAGGCGGACTATGGCTACACCTTC. It encodes CASTGQADYGYTF.